The 32 T cell receptor beta chains presented below share a single source sample, sequenced in a study of control samples from healthy donors and cancer patients. Measured with immunoSEQ multiplex PCR; TCRdb has only the in-frame clones, and not every one. The profile shows fewer than 40,000 clones, 90% to 95% of them singletons. The sequenced sample was PBMCs. The receptors originated from a man between 35 and 55 years old with colorectal cancer.

This chain uses TRBV19 with TRBJ1-3; D is possibly TRBD1 (5 bases). The CDR3 runs to 14 residues. Deletions cut 6 bases from V and 2 bases from J, with 11 bases between. CDR1 is LNHDA and CDR2 is SQIVND in the germline V gene (reference sequence). The CDR3 spells CASRIQGAGNTIYF. As DNA, the CDR3 is TGTGCCAGTAGGATCCAGGGAGCTGGAAACACCATATATTTT.

The chain uses TRBV30 and TRBJ2-7; D is possibly TRBD2 (6 bases). The CDR3 has 14 amino acids. The ends were cut back, 0 bases at V and 0 bases at J, with 9 bases in the middle. CDR1 is GTSNPN, CDR2 SVGIG, per germline (reference sequence). CDR3 nucleotide sequence: TGTGCCTGGAGTGTAAGGCGGGGCTCCTACGAGCAGTACTTC. Protein: CAWSVRRGSYEQYF. Supplemented by reference TRBV30 and TRBJ2-7, the full variable domain reads SQTIHQWPATLVQPVGSPLSLECTVEGTSNPNLYWYRQAAGRGLQLLFYSVGIGQISSEVPQNLSASRPQDRQFILSSKKLLLSDSGFYLCAWSVRRGSYEQYFGPGTRLTVT.

CDR3 bases: TGTGCCAGCAGTTTCGGTAGGGAAGGCTACACCTTC. Protein product: CASSFGREGYTF. The rearrangement uses TRBV6-5 and TRBJ1-2; D is ambiguous. This CDR3 comprises 12 residues. The ends were cut back, 4 bases at V and 8 bases at J, with 11 bases in the middle. Germline loops: CDR1 MNHEY, CDR2 SVGAGI.

The chain is built from TRBV5-1 and TRBJ2-7, with a possible D match to TRBD1 (5 bases). V was pared by 4 bases and J by 4 bases, with 15 bases between. The CDR3 is made up of 14 amino acids. Germline V gives CDR1 SGHRS, CDR2 YFSETQ. The CDR3 reads CASSVQPTGYEQYF. CDR3 nucleotide sequence: TGCGCCAGCAGCGTACAGCCTACAGGTTACGAGCAGTACTTC.

The chain carries TRBV6-5 and TRBJ1-4, with D unclear. This CDR3 region has 13 residues. Germline values: CDR1 MNHEY, CDR2 SVGAGI. V was pared by 2 bases and J by 15 bases, with 16 bases between. CDR3 residues: CASSYGTGLGLFF. In DNA form, the CDR3 reads TGTGCCAGCAGTTACGGAACCGGCCTGGGTTTGTTTTTT.

The gene calls are TRBV6-5 and TRBJ2-7; 7 bases are shared with TRBD2. Trimming at V came to 8 bases and at J to 0 bases, leaving 7 bases not matched to a gene. Per germline, CDR1 MNHEY and CDR2 SVGAGI. The CDR3 loop spans 14 amino acids. CDR3 in DNA: TGTGCCAGCCTTGGGGAGGGTCACTCCTACGAGCAGTACTTC. Its translation is CASLGEGHSYEQYF.

The V call is TRBV5-6, the J call TRBJ1-3; 9 nucleotides agree with TRBD1. Germline CDR1 is SGHDT and CDR2 is YYEEEE. The CDR3 totals 18 residues. V trimming: 0 bases; J trimming: 2 bases; junction bases outside the gene matches: 9. The CDR3 spells CASSLGGQGRSTGNTIYF. CDR3 coding DNA: TGTGCCAGCAGCTTGGGGGGACAGGGTAGGAGTACTGGAAACACCATATATTTT.

V is TRBV18 and J is TRBJ2-5, with D perhaps being TRBD1 or TRBD2 (5 bases each). Trimming removed 2 bases from V and 1 base from J, with 11 bases in between. Per the germline V gene, CDR1 is KGHSH and CDR2 is LQKENI. The CDR3 runs to 15 residues. CDR3: CASSPTGPRQETQYF. The CDR3 DNA reads as TGTGCCAGCTCACCAACGGGACCTCGCCAAGAGACCCAGTACTTC. Full variable domain (outside the CDR3, taken from reference TRBV18 and TRBJ2-5): NAGVMQNPRHLVRRRGQEARLRCSPMKGHSHVYWYRQLPEEGLKFMVYLQKENIIDESGMPKERFSAEFPKEGPSILRIQQVVRGDSAAYFCASSPTGPRQETQYFGPGTRLLVL.

This chain connects TRBV3-1 (or the pseudogene TRBV3-2) to TRBJ2-7, with 7 bases that match TRBD1. The CDR3 spans 16 residues. CDR1 is LGHDT and CDR2 is YNNKEL in the germline V gene (reference sequence). The trim removed 3 bases at V and 3 bases at J, leaving 11 bases unmatched. The CDR3 bases are TGTGCCAGCAGCCACCTATCAGACAGGGACAACTACGAGCAGTACTTC. It translates to CASSHLSDRDNYEQYF.

The chain uses TRBV6-2 or TRBV6-3 and TRBJ2-7; tentative D call: TRBD2 (5 bases). This CDR3 contains 14 residues. Looked up from germline, CDR1 is MNHEY and CDR2 is SVGEGT. V shed 5 bases and J shed 2 bases, with 13 bases lying between them. CDR3 amino acids: CASSILEGTYEQYF. DNA for the CDR3: TGTGCCAGCAGTATACTAGAAGGGACCTACGAGCAGTACTTC.

This chain uses TRBV12-3 or TRBV12-4 with TRBJ1-3; D not resolved. Trimming shortened V by 6 bases and J by 4 bases, and 10 bases separated the two germline ends. CDR3 size: 13 residues. In DNA, the CDR3 is TGTGCCAGCAGGGGGTGGTCGGGAAACACCATATATTTT. It codes for CASRGWSGNTIYF.

CDR3 loop: CASRRTSQETQYF. CDR3 sequence (DNA): TGTGCCAGCAGACGGACTAGTCAAGAGACCCAGTACTTC. The J gene is TRBJ2-5, the V gene TRBV6-5; 7 nucleotides agree with TRBD2. The CDR3 runs to 13 residues. The V gene end was trimmed by 6 bases and the J gene end by 2 bases; junction bases not matched to a gene: 3. Germline V CDR1 and CDR2: MNHEY, SVGAGI.

This chain connects TRBV6-5 to TRBJ2-7, with 9 bases lining up with TRBD1. CDR3 size: 13 residues. V lost 5 bases to trimming and J lost 9 bases; unmatched junction nucleotides: 8. The germline V gene has CDR1 MNHEY and CDR2 SVGAGI. The DNA of the CDR3 is TGTGCCAGCAGTCCAACCGGGACAGGGCTGCAGTACTTC. Its translation is CASSPTGTGLQYF.

This chain joins TRBV7-3 and TRBJ1-2; D is perhaps TRBD1 (6 bases). The germline gives CDR1 SGHTA, CDR2 FQGTGA. This CDR3 region has 14 residues. The V end lost 3 bases, the J end lost 4 bases, and 12 bases lay between the germline ends. CDR3 DNA: TGTGCCAGCAGCTTCCCCGGGGGCGGCTATGGCTACACCTTC. This codes for CASSFPGGGYGYTF.

The rearrangement joins TRBV3-1 (or the pseudogene TRBV3-2) to TRBJ1-2; D is uncertain. Trimming took off 1 base at V and 8 bases at J, with 14 bases between the two ends. Per the germline V gene, CDR1 is LGHDT and CDR2 is YNNKEL (reference sequence). The CDR3 consists of 14 residues. The CDR3 sequence: CASSQVGEIRGYTF. The CDR3 DNA sequence: TGTGCCAGCAGCCAAGTTGGGGAGATACGAGGCTACACCTTC.

The chain joins TRBV14 to TRBJ1-1; D not certain. Trimming removed 4 bases from V and 0 bases from J, with 9 bases in between. The length of the CDR3 is 14 residues. Germline V gene lookup returns CDR1 SGHDN and CDR2 FVKESK. The CDR3 DNA reads TGTGCCAGCAGCCCCGCCGGGATGAACACTGAAGCTTTCTTT. Its protein is CASSPAGMNTEAFF.

CDR3 sequence reads: CASSPGGANTEAFF. CDR3 bases: TGTGCCAGCAGCCCCGGGGGGGCGAACACTGAAGCTTTCTTT. V gene TRBV5-4 combines with J gene TRBJ1-1, with TRBD1 as a possible D gene (6 bases). The CDR3 has 14 residues. The V gene lost 4 bases and the J gene lost 1 base, with 11 bases spanning the gap. Germline assignment: CDR1 SGHNT and CDR2 YYREEE (reference sequence). Complete variable domain (other parts from reference TRBV5-4 and TRBJ1-1): ETGVTQSPTHLIKTRGQQVTLRCSSQSGHNTVSWYQQALGQGPQFIFQYYREEENGRGNFPPRFSGLQFPNYSSELNVNALELDDSALYLCASSPGGANTEAFFGQGTRLTVV.

This rearrangement joins TRBV6-6 to TRBJ2-5, with 8 bases lining up with TRBD2. The CDR3 runs to 12 residues. J was trimmed by 7 bases and V by 5 bases; bases with no gene match: 3. CDR1 is MNHNY and CDR2 is SVGAGI in the germline V gene (reference sequence). The CDR3: CASSERGMTQYF. The CDR3 DNA follows: TGTGCCAGCAGTGAGCGGGGGATGACCCAGTACTTC.

The genes are TRBV19 and TRBJ2-7; no clear D gene. The CDR3 is 13 residues long. V lost 0 bases and J lost 5, with 8 bases in between. Per germline, CDR1 LNHDA and CDR2 SQIVND (reference sequence). Here the CDR3 reads CASSIDWQNEQYF. The CDR3 DNA follows: TGTGCCAGTAGTATAGATTGGCAGAACGAGCAGTACTTC.

The J gene is TRBJ2-5, the V gene TRBV12-5; tentatively, D is TRBD1 (6 bases). CDR3 length: 15 amino acids. The V gene's germline CDR1 is LGHNT and CDR2 FRNRAP. The V and J ends lost 1 base and 1 base respectively, with 10 bases between them. Here the CDR3 DNA reads TGTGCTAGTGGTTTGGACGGACAGCCCCAAGAGACCCAGTACTTC. It yields the protein CASGLDGQPQETQYF. Drawing the rest from reference TRBV12-5 and TRBJ2-5, the complete variable domain is DARVTQTPRHKVTEMGQEVTMRCQPILGHNTVFWYRQTMMQGLELLAYFRNRAPLDDSGMPKDRFSAEMPDATLATLKIQPSEPRDSAVYFCASGLDGQPQETQYFGPGTRLLVL.

V and J are TRBV6-2 or TRBV6-3 and TRBJ1-1; D is ambiguous. The ends were cut back, 3 bases at V and 1 base at J, with 12 bases in the middle. The CDR3 is 15 residues long. CDR1 MNHEY and CDR2 SVGEGT come from the germline V gene. As DNA, the CDR3 is TGTGCCAGCAGTTATGTTCTCAGGAAGAACACTGAAGCTTTCTTT. Its protein is CASSYVLRKNTEAFF.

This chain uses TRBV7-9 with TRBJ1-2; D not certain. V dropped 4 bases and J dropped 4 bases, with 16 bases sitting between them. This CDR3 spans 15 amino acids. Germline V gene sequence: CDR1 SEHNR, CDR2 FQNEAQ (reference sequence). The CDR3 sequence: CASSSIQGLAYGYTF. Here the CDR3 DNA reads TGTGCCAGCAGCTCAATCCAAGGATTGGCCTATGGCTACACCTTC. Based on the CDR3 plus reference TRBV7-9 and TRBJ1-2, the full variable domain is DTGVSQNPRHKITKRGQNVTFRCDPISEHNRLYWYRQTLGQGPEFLTYFQNEAQLEKSRLLSDRFSAERPKGSFSTLEIQRTEQGDSAMYLCASSSIQGLAYGYTFGSGTRLTVV.

V gene TRBV10-1 combines with J gene TRBJ2-3; 10 bases align to TRBD2. CDR1 and CDR2 (germline): WNHNN, SYGVQD (reference sequence). The CDR3 length is 14 residues. V trimming: 10 bases; J trimming: 4 bases; junction bases outside the gene matches: 8. CDR3 sequence reads: CATSSGGAPDTQYF. In nucleotides, the CDR3 is TGCGCCACCTCGAGCGGGGGGGCCCCAGATACGCAGTATTTT.

This clone showed up just a few times. The V call is TRBV3-1 (or the pseudogene TRBV3-2), the J call TRBJ1-3, with D perhaps TRBD1 (6 bases). CDR1 is LGHDT and CDR2 is YNNKEL in the germline V gene (reference sequence). This CDR3 comprises 19 residues. V was pared by 3 bases and J by 0 bases, with 21 bases between. Here the CDR3 reads CASSHAFSWTASSGNTIYF. The CDR3 bases are TGTGCCAGCAGCCACGCTTTTTCTTGGACAGCGAGCTCTGGAAACACCATATATTTT.

This clone was detected only a few times. The rearrangement uses TRBV6-5 and TRBJ2-2; D uncertain. Germline V gene lookup returns CDR1 MNHEY and CDR2 SVGAGI. This CDR3 has 12 amino acids. The ends were cut back, 8 bases at V and 9 bases at J, with 13 bases in the middle. CDR3 bases: TGTGCCAGCGGGCCCGGTAGGCGGGAGCTGTTTTTT. This codes for CASGPGRRELFF.

The chain couples TRBV4-1 to TRBJ2-5; 7 nucleotides align to TRBD2. The junction had 5 bases not matched to a gene; V was cut back by 2 bases and J by 5 bases. The CDR3 sequence is 14 residues long. Per germline, CDR1 MGHRA and CDR2 YSYEKL. CDR3: CASSQPGGKETQYF. Here the CDR3 DNA reads TGCGCCAGCAGCCAACCGGGGGGAAAGGAGACCCAGTACTTC.

The chain combines TRBV14 with TRBJ2-7; TRBD1 or TRBD2 may be the D gene (5 bases each). Germline assignment: CDR1 SGHDN and CDR2 FVKESK. The CDR3 covers 11 residues. V shed 3 bases and J shed 6 bases, with 6 bases lying between them. The CDR3, as DNA: TGTGCCAGCAGCCAGGGACCCGAGCAGTACTTC. It codes for CASSQGPEQYF.

This chain links TRBV7-9 with TRBJ2-2; 7 nucleotides match TRBD1. Losses at the gene ends were 7 bases for V and 0 bases for J; bases not matched to a gene: 5. Germline V gene data show CDR1 as SEHNR and CDR2 as FQNEAQ (reference sequence). The CDR3 has 15 residues. CDR3 sequence reads: CASNEGQTNTGELFF. Written as DNA, the CDR3 is TGTGCCAGCAACGAGGGACAGACGAACACCGGGGAGCTGTTTTTT.

This chain connects TRBV29-1 to TRBJ1-4, with D perhaps TRBD1 (6 bases). Trimming took off 4 bases at V and 8 bases at J, with 17 bases between the two ends. The CDR3 covers 14 residues. Germline-derived CDR1 and CDR2 are SQVTM and ANQGSEA. CDR3: CSVGISGASEKLFF. In DNA, the CDR3 is TGCAGCGTTGGTATTTCGGGGGCTTCCGAAAAACTGTTTTTT.

V gene TRBV2 combines with J gene TRBJ1-6; D is undetermined. Per the germline V gene, CDR1 is SNHLY and CDR2 is FYNNEI. V was trimmed by 5 bases and J by 0 bases, leaving 11 bases between them. The length of the CDR3 is 16 residues. This CDR3 is CASSKDASSYNSPLHF. The CDR3, as DNA: TGTGCCAGCAGTAAAGACGCTAGCTCCTATAATTCACCCCTCCACTTT.

This chain joins TRBV11-3 and TRBJ1-1, with D tentatively TRBD1 (6 bases). The V and J ends lost 0 bases and 4 bases respectively, with 12 bases between them. The CDR3 runs to 15 residues. Looked up from germline, CDR1 is SGHNT and CDR2 is YENEEA. CDR3 sequence: CASSLDLIGGTEAFF. The CDR3, as DNA: TGTGCCAGCAGCTTAGATCTGATAGGGGGCACTGAAGCTTTCTTT. The full variable domain, with the rest looked up from reference TRBV11-3 and TRBJ1-1, is EAGVVQSPRYKIIEKKQPVAFWCNPISGHNTLYWYLQNLGQGPELLIRYENEEAVDDSQLPKDRFSAERLKGVDSTLKIQPAELGDSAVYLCASSLDLIGGTEAFFGQGTRLTVV.

The V call is TRBV6-2 or TRBV6-3, the J call TRBJ2-1, with 7 bases fitting TRBD1. V was clipped by 5 bases and J by 3 bases; unmatched bases: 7. Germline V lookup: CDR1 MNHEY, CDR2 SVGEGT. This CDR3 region has 15 residues. Written as DNA, the CDR3 is TGTGCCAGCAGTCCGGGACAGAAATACTACAATGAGCAGTTCTTC. Protein sequence: CASSPGQKYYNEQFF.